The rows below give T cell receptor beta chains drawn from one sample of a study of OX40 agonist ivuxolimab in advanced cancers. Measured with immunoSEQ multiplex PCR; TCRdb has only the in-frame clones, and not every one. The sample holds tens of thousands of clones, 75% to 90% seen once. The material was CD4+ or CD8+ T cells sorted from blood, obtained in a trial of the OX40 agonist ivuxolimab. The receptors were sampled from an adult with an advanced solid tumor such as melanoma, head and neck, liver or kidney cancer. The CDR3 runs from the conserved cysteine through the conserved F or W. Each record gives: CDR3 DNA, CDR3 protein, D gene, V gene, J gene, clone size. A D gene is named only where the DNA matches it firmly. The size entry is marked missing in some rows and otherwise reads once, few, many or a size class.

TGTGCCACCCGCCCGGAGTTCTATAATTCACCCCTCCACTTT,CATRPEFYNSPLHF,.,TRBV7-6,TRBJ1-6,.
TGTGCCAGCAGTTCGCGACTAGGAGAGACCCAGTACTTC,CASSSRLGETQYF,.,TRBV28,TRBJ2-5,once
TGTGCCAGCAGTTTAAGCAGGGTCAATGAGCAGTTCTTC,CASSLSRVNEQFF,.,TRBV27,TRBJ2-1,few
TGTGCCAGCAGTGGGGGACCGCTCATAACTGAAGCTTTCTTT,CASSGGPLITEAFF,.,TRBV27,TRBJ1-1,.
TGTGCCAGCAGTCCTTATCGGGTCAGATACAATGAGCAGTTCTTC,CASSPYRVRYNEQFF,.,TRBV27,TRBJ2-1,.
TGCGCCAGCAGCCAAGATGGGACAGCGGGTCAGCCCCAGCATTTT,CASSQDGTAGQPQHF,TRBD1,TRBV4-3,TRBJ1-5,.
TGTGCCAGCAGCGCCTCCTGGGGTACCGATGAGCAGTTCTTC,CASSASWGTDEQFF,.,TRBV9,TRBJ2-1,.
TGTGCCAGCAGCTTTTATGGTAGCGGGAGGGAACCCTACAATGAGCAGTTCTTC,CASSFYGSGREPYNEQFF,TRBD2,TRBV7-3,TRBJ2-1,.
TGTGCCACCAGCAGAGATACGGGCACAGATACGCAGTATTTT,CATSRDTGTDTQYF,.,TRBV15,TRBJ2-3,.
TGTGCCAGCAGTGAAGGCAGCAGTGAGCAGTTCTTC,CASSEGSSEQFF,.,TRBV6-1,TRBJ2-1,.